The rows below give T cell receptor beta chains drawn from one sample of a study of human T cells and chemical hapten exposure. One entry per CDR3 protein results from TCRdb running MiXCR on the RACE reads. The sample consists of around 150,000 distinct CDR3 sequences, roughly 14% of them appearing once. This material consisted of whole blood, taken in connection with sensitization to the hapten diphenylcyclopropenone (DPC). Every receptor here comes from a woman in her thirties with alopecia areata. Some clones in this sample may be carry-over from other donors' samples. The conserved cysteine and the conserved F or W are not part of the CDR3 here.

J | V | CDR3
TRBJ1-2 | TRBV4-3 | ASSQDLTVPNYGYT
TRBJ2-7 | TRBV21-1 | ASSDLWSGYEQY
TRBJ2-1 | TRBV7-2 | ASRLGVGTNEQF
TRBJ1-3 | TRBV28 | ASSLNRGRNTIY
TRBJ2-7 | TRBV11-2 | ASSSRLEPYEQY
TRBJ2-1 | TRBV4-1 | ASSPGDRGF
TRBJ1-2 | TRBV7-8 | ASSLSLQGAILYGYT
TRBJ2-3 | TRBV4-1 | ASSQGPFSTDTQY
TRBJ1-1 | TRBV14 | ASSQSLNTEAF
TRBJ2-1 | TRBV9 | ASYPGQGSFGYNEQF
TRBJ2-2 | TRBV9 | ASLRTTRNGELF
TRBJ2-1 | TRBV7-9 | ASSLLAGPNEQF
TRBJ2-5 | TRBV27 | ASSTLLAGGHRETQY
TRBJ2-4 | TRBV29-1 | SVGAGRSAKNIQY
TRBJ1-2 | TRBV28 | ASSSGFYGYT
TRBJ2-3 | TRBV15 | ATSRVGGRGPDTQY
TRBJ1-2 | TRBV29-1 | SVEDRGRGDYGYT
TRBJ2-2 | TRBV27 | ASSSGQSNTGELF
TRBJ1-1 | TRBV7-9 | ASSLREDNTEAF
TRBJ2-1 | TRBV7-6 | ASGPGQYQF
TRBJ1-6 | TRBV19 | ASSILSTSTGGSPLH
TRBJ1-3 | TRBV12-5 | ASRDRGSGNTIY
TRBJ1-6 | TRBV25-1 | ASSDNFSNSPLH
TRBJ2-2 | TRBV30 | AWSLGGPGELF
TRBJ2-7 | TRBV6-5 | ASSYSWGRGSYEQY
TRBJ1-5 | TRBV20-1 | SARDSVGQPQH
TRBJ2-3 | TRBV6-2/TRBV6-3 | ASRLRVFWDTQY
TRBJ1-1 | TRBV11-2 | ASSLGDRVNTEAF
TRBJ2-5 | TRBV20-1 | SARPTTGVKTQY
TRBJ2-1 | TRBV29-1 | SVVLAGGSDEQF
TRBJ1-5 | TRBV6-2/TRBV6-3 | ASREEKQGLGQPQH
TRBJ2-3 | TRBV20-1 | SARPGDTQY
TRBJ2-3 | TRBV5-5 | ASSSLLAGYGDTQY
TRBJ2-2 | TRBV9 | ASSVETGAAELF
TRBJ2-3 | TRBV5-1 | ASSGGLAGDYTQY